Given below is one T cell receptor (beta chain) in context. The junction and the germline gene differ at one end; a read error may be behind it. The data originate from a study of T cells in Graves' hyperthyroidism and ophthalmopathy. In germline, CDR1 is KGHDR, CDR2 SFDVKD. This CDR3 has 18 amino acids. A lack of ophthalmopathy progression within 18 months defined stable Graves' hyperthyroidism. The source material, RNA transcripts, was used to amplify TCR beta CDR3 regions. In the first-round RT-PCR of the TCR CDR3, the HTBI primer set was used. TCRdb re-called the multiplex PCR reads through MiXCR, storing one row per CDR3 protein. The sample comprises roughly 840,000 distinct CDR3 sequences, 35% to 45% of which are singletons, and 8% to 9% rests with the top ten.

Input material: blood. This TCR was sampled from a young man with Graves' hyperthyroidism. This chain links TRBV24-1 with TRBJ2-6, with D maybe TRBD1 (6 bases). The CDR3 reads CATSDWAGESAGANVLTF. CDR3 in DNA: TGTGCCACCAGTGATTGGGCAGGGGAGTCAGCCGGGGCCAATGTCCTGACTTTC.